Below are 30 T cell receptor beta chains sequenced from a single sample in a study of shared clonotypes between healthy human individuals. TCRdb's table, derived via immunoSEQ multiplex PCR, lists solely in-frame clones and lacks some. The data show roughly 550,000 clones, over 95% seen once. CD45RO-negative, CCR7-positively selected cells formed the naive CD8 fraction, excluding terminally differentiated effector memory CD45RA+ cells. The sequenced material came from naive CD8+ T cells sorted from blood. Receptors originate from a woman between 25 and 40 years old in good health.

The chain's CDR3 is CASSLGLDTYF. In nucleotides, the CDR3 is TGCGCCAGCAGCCTCGGACTAGATACGTATTTT. J is TRBJ2-3 and V is TRBV4-1; 7 positions match TRBD2. This CDR3 is 11 amino acids long. Looked up from germline, CDR1 is MGHRA and CDR2 is YSYEKL. V lost 4 bases and J lost 14; bases outside the gene matches: 6.

The chain joins TRBV20-1 to TRBJ1-5; no clear D. The CDR3 contains 10 residues. CDR1 and CDR2 (germline): DFQATT, SNEGSKA (reference sequence). The V gene lost 3 bases and the J gene lost 8 bases, with 5 bases spanning the gap. The CDR3 nucleotides are TGCAGTGCTAGGGACGAGCCCCAGCATTTT. It encodes CSARDEPQHF.

The chain employs TRBV5-4 and TRBJ2-4, with 10 bases identical to TRBD1. Germline CDR1 reads SGHNT; CDR2 reads YYREEE (reference sequence). The junction had 19 bases not matched to a gene; V was cut back by 4 bases and J by 9 bases. The CDR3 has 18 residues. The CDR3 bases are TGTGCCAGCAGCCTGGGGACAGGGGAAGGGTACGGACCTGGCATTCAGTACTTC. As protein: CASSLGTGEGYGPGIQYF.

The CDR3 nucleotides read TGTGCCAGCAGTGAGGGGGACATCTCCTACGAGCAGTACTTC. Its protein is CASSEGDISYEQYF. V and J are TRBV2 and TRBJ2-7; TRBD1 is a possible D gene (6 bases). Germline-derived CDR1 and CDR2 are SNHLY and FYNNEI. Trimming removed 3 bases from V and 0 bases from J, with 9 bases in between. The CDR3 has 14 amino acids. Using reference TRBV2 and TRBJ2-7 for the parts outside the CDR3, the full variable domain is EPEVTQTPSHQVTQMGQEVILRCVPISNHLYFYWYRQILGQKVEFLVSFYNNEISEKSEIFDDQFSVERPDGSNFTLKIRSTKLEDSAMYFCASSEGDISYEQYFGPGTRLTVT.

In its sample, this clone was seen once. The rearrangement joins TRBV11-3 to TRBJ2-7, with D hard to call. Germline V gene lookup returns CDR1 SGHNT and CDR2 YENEEA. CDR3 size: 14 residues. V gave up 0 bases and J gave up 2 bases, with 8 bases separating them. The CDR3 DNA follows: TGTGCCAGCAGCTTAGATGGCTACACCTACGAGCAGTACTTC. Its protein product is CASSLDGYTYEQYF.

CDR3 sequence (DNA): TGTGCCAGCGTCGGGGGAGGGACTCACACAGATACGCAGTATTTT. Residues: CASVGGGTHTDTQYF. The rearrangement links TRBV2 to TRBJ2-3; 7 positions agree with TRBD2. V lost 8 bases to trimming and J lost 2 bases; unmatched junction nucleotides: 10. CDR3 length: 15 amino acids. The germline CDR1 and CDR2 sequences are SNHLY and FYNNEI.

As DNA, the CDR3 is TGCAGCGTTGAAGGTTTAGCGGGAGCCACACACTACGAGCAGTACTTC. Translated: CSVEGLAGATHYEQYF. The chain carries TRBV29-1 and TRBJ2-7; 9 nucleotides agree with TRBD2. V shed 1 base, J shed 3 bases, and the junction held 10 bases outside the gene matches. Germline V lookup: CDR1 SQVTM, CDR2 ANQGSEA. The CDR3 loop spans 16 amino acids.

The chain joins TRBV7-9 to TRBJ2-1, with 7 positions matching TRBD1. Germline CDR1 reads SEHNR; CDR2 reads FQNEAQ (reference sequence). This CDR3 region has 17 residues. V trimming: 5 bases; J trimming: 0 bases; junction bases outside the gene matches: 10. The CDR3 DNA is TGTGCCAGCAGCACCCAGGGACAGTTGAGCTCCTACAATGAGCAGTTCTTC. Translated, it gives CASSTQGQLSSYNEQFF.

This chain uses TRBV23-1 with TRBJ1-1; D is perhaps TRBD1 (6 bases). TRBV23-1 is recorded as an ORF, its role being uncertain. There are 10 residues in the CDR3. The CDR3 sequence: CGRGGIEAFF. CDR3 nucleotides: TGCGGAAGGGGGGGTATTGAAGCTTTCTTT.

CDR3: CASSLEAVDGYTF. The DNA for the CDR3 is TGTGCCAGCAGCTTAGAGGCAGTAGACGGCTACACCTTC. This sequence joins TRBV11-2 and TRBJ1-2; D not resolved. The CDR3 loop spans 13 amino acids. Germline CDR1 reads SGHAT; CDR2 reads FQNNGV. V was pared by 0 bases and J by 8 bases, with 10 bases between. The full variable domain, in which reference TRBV11-2 and TRBJ1-2 provide the parts outside the CDR3, is EAGVAQSPRYKIIEKRQSVAFWCNPISGHATLYWYQQILGQGPKLLIQFQNNGVVDDSQLPKDRFSAERLKGVDSTLKIQPAKLEDSAVYLCASSLEAVDGYTFGSGTRLTVV.

In the case of this clone: The sample has other DNA sequences that encode this CDR3 too. This chain connects TRBV27 to TRBJ2-7, with 7 bases matching TRBD2. The CDR3 is 13 residues long. V was pared by 9 bases and J by 0 bases, with 5 bases of the junction left unmatched. CDR1 and CDR2 (germline): MNHEY, SMNVEV (reference sequence). CDR3 loop: CASKAGTSYEQYF. CDR3 DNA: TGTGCCAGTAAAGCGGGAACCTCCTACGAGCAGTACTTC.

The chain recombines TRBV7-8 with TRBJ2-7; D not resolved. The ends were cut back, 2 bases at V and 2 bases at J, with 4 bases in the middle. Germline lookup yields CDR1 SGHVS and CDR2 FQNEAQ. The CDR3 extends over 12 amino acids. In DNA, the CDR3 is TGTGCCAGCAGCTTAACCACCTACGAGCAGTACTTC. It translates to CASSLTTYEQYF.

The chain combines TRBV7-7 with TRBJ1-5; no definite D call. The V end lost 1 base, the J end lost 1 base, and 2 bases lay between the germline ends. Per the germline V gene, CDR1 is SSHAT and CDR2 is FNYEAQ (reference sequence). This CDR3 has 13 amino acids. CDR3 loop: CASSLDSNQPQHF. The CDR3 DNA reads as TGTGCCAGCAGCTTAGACAGCAATCAGCCCCAGCATTTT.

The rearrangement links TRBV9 to TRBJ2-1; D gene unclear. V shed 3 bases and J shed 11 bases, with 15 bases lying between them. The CDR3 is 13 residues long. CDR1 is SGDLS, CDR2 YYNGEE, per germline. The CDR3 bases are TGTGCCAGCAGCGAGGCCCACTCGGTACAGCAGTTCTTC. Translated, it gives CASSEAHSVQQFF. The full variable domain, its missing parts supplied by reference TRBV9 and TRBJ2-1, is DSGVTQTPKHLITATGQRVTLRCSPRSGDLSVYWYQQSLDQGLQFLIQYYNGEERAKGNILERFSAQQFPDLHSELNLSSLELGDSALYFCASSEAHSVQQFFGPGTRLTVL.

The chain recombines TRBV4-1 with TRBJ1-3; D not resolved. Germline CDR1 is MGHRA and CDR2 is YSYEKL. The V gene lost 0 bases and the J gene lost 7 bases, with 10 bases spanning the gap. CDR3 length equals 14 residues. CDR3 loop: CASSQEPWVNTIYF. In DNA, the CDR3 is TGCGCCAGCAGCCAAGAACCCTGGGTGAACACCATATATTTT.

The chain joins TRBV27 to TRBJ2-1; 8 nucleotides agree with TRBD2. Germline values: CDR1 MNHEY, CDR2 SMNVEV (reference sequence). Trimming at V came to 3 bases and at J to 7 bases, leaving 17 bases not matched to a gene. The CDR3 has 18 amino acids. The CDR3 sequence: CASSFPPFQREKGNEQFF. CDR3 DNA sequence: TGTGCCAGCAGTTTTCCACCTTTCCAGCGGGAGAAGGGTAATGAGCAGTTCTTC.

Notes on this clone: This sample includes further DNA sequences coding for the same CDR3. V is TRBV27 and J is TRBJ1-5; no firm D call. The CDR3 length is 14 residues. V lost 3 bases, J lost 0 bases, and 6 bases lay in between. The germline V gene has CDR1 MNHEY and CDR2 SMNVEV (reference sequence). The CDR3 DNA reads TGTGCCAGCAGTTTGGACTATAGCAATCAGCCCCAGCATTTT. Protein: CASSLDYSNQPQHF.

In the case of this clone: This sample includes further DNA sequences coding for the same CDR3. The chain combines TRBV2 with TRBJ2-7; D not certain. Trimming took 4 bases from V and 6 from J, leaving 4 bases between them. Germline V CDR1 and CDR2: SNHLY, FYNNEI. This CDR3 is built from 10 residues. Here the CDR3 DNA reads TGTGCCAGCAGTGTAGGCGAGCAGTACTTC. Encoded protein: CASSVGEQYF.

V gene TRBV5-6 combines with J gene TRBJ2-7; possibly TRBD1 for D (6 bases). V gave up 4 bases and J gave up 6 bases, with 17 bases separating them. The CDR3 extends over 14 amino acids. Germline V gene data show CDR1 as SGHDT and CDR2 as YYEEEE. DNA of the CDR3: TGTGCCAGCAGCGGGGGCTCACCACGGGGCGAGCAGTACTTC. Its translation: CASSGGSPRGEQYF.

The chain is built from TRBV27 and TRBJ2-1; 7 bases are a match to TRBD2. Germline V CDR1 and CDR2: MNHEY, SMNVEV (reference sequence). The V gene end was trimmed by 6 bases and the J gene end by 5 bases; junction bases not matched to a gene: 13. CDR3 length: 16 residues. The CDR3 DNA follows: TGTGCCAGCAGCTTTCCCACCAGCGGGAACAACAATGAGCAGTTCTTC. Encoded protein: CASSFPTSGNNNEQFF.

V is TRBV7-6 and J is TRBJ2-5; 7 positions match TRBD1. The trim removed 2 bases at V and 4 bases at J, leaving 1 base unmatched. The length of the CDR3 is 13 residues. The germline CDR1 and CDR2 sequences are SGHVS and FNYEAQ. The CDR3 protein is CASSLSGGETQYF. The CDR3, as DNA: TGTGCCAGCAGCTTATCAGGGGGAGAGACCCAGTACTTC. Full variable domain (outside the CDR3, taken from reference TRBV7-6 and TRBJ2-5): GAGVSQSPRYKVTKRGQDVALRCDPISGHVSLYWYRQALGQGPEFLTYFNYEAQQDKSGLPNDRFSAERPEGSISTLTIQRTEQRDSAMYRCASSLSGGETQYFGPGTRLLVL.

This chain connects TRBV6-6 to TRBJ2-7; 10 nucleotides line up with TRBD2. V was pared by 2 bases and J by 0 bases, with 1 base of the junction left unmatched. Germline V lookup: CDR1 MNHNY, CDR2 SVGAGI (reference sequence). The CDR3 is 15 amino acids. CDR3 in amino acids: CASSYPSGSSYEQYF. The CDR3 DNA follows: TGTGCCAGCAGTTACCCTAGCGGGAGCTCCTACGAGCAGTACTTC.

The chain carries TRBV5-6 and TRBJ2-7, with D perhaps matching TRBD2 (6 bases). V lost 0 bases and J 4 bases, leaving 11 bases between the germline ends. CDR1 SGHDT and CDR2 YYEEEE come from the germline V gene. The CDR3 runs to 14 residues. The CDR3 loop reads CASSLGLALYEQYF. Here the CDR3 DNA reads TGTGCCAGCAGCTTGGGGCTAGCGTTATACGAGCAGTACTTC.

The rearrangement joins TRBV5-6 to TRBJ2-1, with D possibly being TRBD2 (6 bases). Trimming pared 4 bases from V and 7 bases from J, leaving 15 bases between. The CDR3 consists of 14 residues. Germline CDR1 is SGHDT and CDR2 is YYEEEE. The CDR3 region has the DNA TGTGCCAGCAGCGTATCTAGCGCTCTGAATGAGCAGTTCTTC. Protein: CASSVSSALNEQFF.

This chain joins TRBV5-8 and TRBJ2-7; weak D call: TRBD2 (6 bases). The germline V gene has CDR1 SGHTS and CDR2 YDEGEE. The CDR3 extends over 14 amino acids. With 4 bases removed from V and 3 bases from J, the gap between germline ends came to 14 bases. CDR3 sequence reads: CASSGGRLVYEQYF. In DNA, the CDR3 is TGTGCCAGCAGCGGAGGGAGGTTAGTCTACGAGCAGTACTTC.

A single count supports this clone. The chain carries TRBV5-4 and TRBJ2-1; D not certain. The CDR3 runs to 11 residues. The V end lost 7 bases, the J end lost 5 bases, and 7 bases lay between the germline ends. The germline V gene encodes CDR1 SGHNT and CDR2 YYREEE (reference sequence). The CDR3 nucleotides read TGTGCCAGCCATAGGGACAATGAGCAGTTCTTC. Protein: CASHRDNEQFF. Drawing the rest from reference TRBV5-4 and TRBJ2-1, the complete variable domain is ETGVTQSPTHLIKTRGQQVTLRCSSQSGHNTVSWYQQALGQGPQFIFQYYREEENGRGNFPPRFSGLQFPNYSSELNVNALELDDSALYLCASHRDNEQFFGPGTRLTVL.

The gene calls are TRBV28 and TRBJ2-7, with D uncertain. Trimming left V 6 bases short and J 3 bases short, with 15 bases between. Germline CDR1 is MDHEN and CDR2 is SYDVKM. This CDR3 has 14 amino acids. CDR3 sequence (DNA): TGTGCCAGCAGCTCACCCGAGAGTATCTACGAGCAGTACTTC. Its protein product is CASSSPESIYEQYF.

The rearrangement links TRBV28 to TRBJ2-7; tentatively, D is TRBD1 (6 bases). The CDR3 is made up of 14 amino acids. Germline loops: CDR1 MDHEN, CDR2 SYDVKM. V lost 5 bases, J lost 2 bases, and 13 bases lay in between. CDR3 region: CASSGRDTTYEQYF. In DNA form, the CDR3 reads TGTGCCAGCAGTGGCCGGGACACCACCTACGAGCAGTACTTC. Combining the CDR3 with reference TRBV28 and TRBJ2-7 gives the whole variable domain DVKVTQSSRYLVKRTGEKVFLECVQDMDHENMFWYRQDPGLGLRLIYFSYDVKMKEKGDIPEGYSVSREKKERFSLILESASTNQTSMYLCASSGRDTTYEQYFGPGTRLTVT.

V gene TRBV4-1 combines with J gene TRBJ2-7; no clear D gene. The CDR3 runs to 14 residues. Per the germline V gene, CDR1 is MGHRA and CDR2 is YSYEKL. The V gene lost 3 bases and the J gene lost 5 bases, with 14 bases spanning the gap. The CDR3 nucleotides read TGCGCCAGCAGCCACCAGTTATCAATCCACGAGCAGTACTTC. Amino acids: CASSHQLSIHEQYF.

DNA of the CDR3: TGCGCCAGCAGCCCAACTACCGGGGAGCTGTTTTTT. It translates to CASSPTTGELFF. The rearrangement links TRBV4-1 to TRBJ2-2, with D uncertain. Per germline, CDR1 MGHRA and CDR2 YSYEKL. The CDR3 extends over 12 amino acids. Trimming removed 4 bases from V and 5 bases from J, with 5 bases in between.